This entry lists 21 T cell receptor beta chains sequenced from one sample in a study of blood T cells in healthy people across ages. Using a J-beta primer mix together with a sample-barcoded 5' primer, a second PCR was run for roughly 7 to 11 cycles. TCRdb ran MiXCR on the 5' RACE reads and lists one entry per CDR3 protein. In the table there are roughly 700,000 distinct CDR3 sequences, roughly 25% of which are singletons. The sample was also reused in another study, on T cells of mothers and their children.

Input material: blood. These receptors were obtained from a boy younger than 18 in good health.

This clonotype was seen only a few times. The genes are TRBV29-1 and TRBJ1-2, with D tentatively TRBD1 (6 bases). V was shortened by 0 bases and J by 0 bases, with 11 bases between the two germline ends. This CDR3 comprises 15 residues. Germline V gene sequence: CDR1 SQVTM, CDR2 ANQGSEA. The CDR3 region has the DNA TGCAGCGTTGAAGATGAGACAGGTCCTAACTATGGCTACACCTTC. This encodes CSVEDETGPNYGYTF.

As for this clonotype: One end of the junction is discordant with germline, which a read error may explain. The chain employs TRBV6-2 or TRBV6-3 and TRBJ2-1; 9 positions match TRBD2. The CDR3 contains 15 residues. The germline CDR1 and CDR2 sequences are MNHEY and SVGEGT. The CDR3 DNA reads TGTGCCGGCAGTCTCGGGACTAGCCATCACAATGAGCAGTTCTTC. It translates to CAGSLGTSHHNEQFF.

This clonotype was seen only a few times. Lacking the conserved final phenylalanine or tryptophan, this CDR3 likely reflects a read error. The chain recombines TRBV28 with TRBJ2-5, with D possibly being TRBD2 (5 bases). From germline, CDR1 is MDHEN and CDR2 SYDVKM. This CDR3 contains 16 residues. V lost 2 bases and J 2 bases, leaving 15 bases between the germline ends. The CDR3 sequence: CASSLHGGGRQETQYL. In DNA, the CDR3 is TGTGCCAGCAGTTTACACGGCGGCGGGCGGCAAGAGACCCAGTACCTC.

In its sample, this clonotype was seen a few times. The chain employs TRBV2 and TRBJ2-3; 9 bases align to TRBD1. From germline, CDR1 is SNHLY and CDR2 FYNNEI. The CDR3 sequence is 14 residues long. Unmatched junction bases numbered 3, after V lost 4 bases and J lost 4 bases. The CDR3 reads CASSGDRAPDTQYF. Written as DNA, the CDR3 is TGTGCCAGCAGTGGGGACAGGGCCCCAGATACGCAGTATTTT.

V gene TRBV3-1 combines with J gene TRBJ1-3; D is unclear. Germline lookup yields CDR1 LGHDT and CDR2 YNNKEL (reference sequence). The CDR3 is 17 amino acids. Trimming cost V 1 base and J 2 bases, with 15 bases left between them. The CDR3 is CASSQGHIGSAGNTIYF. In DNA, the CDR3 is TGTGCCAGCAGCCAAGGGCACATCGGGTCGGCTGGAAACACCATATATTTT. The full variable domain, its missing parts supplied by reference TRBV3-1 and TRBJ1-3, is DTAVSQTPKYLVTQMGNDKSIKCEQNLGHDTMYWYKQDSKKFLKIMFSYNNKELIINETVPNRFSPKSPDKAHLNLHINSLELGDSAVYFCASSQGHIGSAGNTIYFGEGSWLTVV.

The V and J genes are TRBV28 and TRBJ2-1; 8 bases agree with TRBD2. CDR3 size: 16 residues. Unmatched junction bases numbered 17, after V lost 8 bases and J lost 8 bases. Germline-derived CDR1 and CDR2 are MDHEN and SYDVKM. The CDR3 loop is CASLTRSWTSSYEQFF. In nucleotides, the CDR3 is TGTGCCAGCTTAACCCGTTCCTGGACTAGCAGCTATGAGCAGTTCTTC.

This clonotype was seen only a few times. The gene calls are TRBV7-8 and TRBJ2-7; the D gene is possibly TRBD1 (7 bases). CDR1 is SGHVS and CDR2 is FQNEAQ in the germline V gene. Deletions cut 2 bases from V and 12 bases from J, with 20 bases between. This CDR3 is 14 amino acids long. The CDR3 protein is CASSLTPAGGQTYF. CDR3 nucleotide sequence: TGTGCCAGCAGCTTAACCCCCGCCGGGGGACAGACGTACTTC.

V and J are TRBV20-1 and TRBJ1-4; D is perhaps TRBD1 (6 bases). Germline lookup yields CDR1 DFQATT and CDR2 SNEGSKA (reference sequence). V gave up 3 bases and J gave up 6 bases, with 14 bases separating them. The CDR3 is 14 residues long. CDR3 in DNA: TGCAGTGCTAGCCCACTCGAGGGGGATGAAAAACTGTTTTTT. Residues: CSASPLEGDEKLFF.

The rearrangement uses TRBV5-6 and TRBJ2-1; D perhaps matches TRBD2 (5 bases). V was clipped by 1 base and J by 9 bases, with 14 bases between them. Germline V lookup: CDR1 SGHDT, CDR2 YYEEEE. This CDR3 is built from 14 residues. In nucleotides, the CDR3 is TGTGCCAGCAGCTTGCGCTTCTCTGGGAGTGAGCAGTTCTTC. It yields the protein CASSLRFSGSEQFF.

The rearrangement links TRBV6-2 or TRBV6-3 to TRBJ1-5; D possibly corresponds to TRBD1 (5 bases). V was clipped by 6 bases and J by 2 bases, with 14 bases between them. The CDR3 totals 15 residues. Per germline, CDR1 MNHEY and CDR2 SVGEGT. The CDR3 reads CASSPVTGGNQPQHF. CDR3 DNA sequence: TGTGCCAGCAGCCCGGTAACAGGAGGCAATCAGCCCCAGCATTTT.

This clonotype was seen more than once but under ten times. The rearrangement uses TRBV28 and TRBJ2-1; D perhaps matches TRBD1 (6 bases). V shed 6 bases and J shed 0 bases, with 12 bases lying between them. The CDR3 spans 15 residues. The germline gives CDR1 MDHEN, CDR2 SYDVKM. For the CDR3, the DNA is TGTGCCAGCAGACCAGACAGGTACTCCTACAATGAGCAGTTCTTC. Encoded protein: CASRPDRYSYNEQFF.

This chain connects TRBV5-6 to TRBJ2-3; TRBD1 matches 7 bases. The V segment lost 4 bases and the J segment 0 bases; nucleotides outside the gene matches: 8. This CDR3 is built from 16 residues. Germline assignment: CDR1 SGHDT and CDR2 YYEEEE. CDR3 sequence: CASSLTLDRSTDTQYF. The CDR3 DNA is TGTGCCAGCAGCCTCACTCTGGACAGGAGCACAGATACGCAGTATTTT.

V and J are TRBV6-1 and TRBJ1-2, with a possible D match to TRBD1 (5 bases). This CDR3 is built from 15 residues. Germline assignment: CDR1 MNHNS and CDR2 SASEGT. V gave up 5 bases and J gave up 6 bases, with 19 bases separating them. This CDR3 reads CASSSRDRGLDGYTF. The CDR3 nucleotides read TGTGCCAGCAGTTCCCGGGACCGGGGCTTGGATGGCTACACCTTC.

This clonotype was counted a few times. The chain carries TRBV11-3 and TRBJ2-5; no firm D call. Germline CDR1 SGHNT, CDR2 YENEEA. V was pared by 5 bases and J by 5 bases, with 24 bases between. The CDR3 is 17 residues long. CDR3 in DNA: TGTGCCAGCAGCCCCTATGATGGCGGCAGTTTAGGGGAGACCCAGTACTTC. This translates into CASSPYDGGSLGETQYF.

This sequence joins TRBV29-1 and TRBJ1-2; D unresolved. The CDR3 is 13 residues long. CDR1 is SQVTM and CDR2 is ANQGSEA in the germline V gene. V was clipped by 4 bases and J by 2 bases, with 11 bases between them. This CDR3 reads CSVVSGFNYGYTF. The CDR3 region has the DNA TGCAGCGTTGTATCCGGATTCAACTATGGCTACACCTTC.

The rearrangement links TRBV5-1 to TRBJ1-1; TRBD1 aligns across 7 bases. The CDR3 runs to 12 residues. CDR1 SGHRS and CDR2 YFSETQ come from the germline V gene. The trim removed 6 bases at V and 7 bases at J, leaving 6 bases unmatched. CDR3 DNA sequence: TGCGCCAGCACCCCCCAGGGGGGTGAAGCTTTCTTT. It yields the protein CASTPQGGEAFF.

This clonotype was recorded only once. CDR3 bases: TGCGCCAGCAGCCAATTAGACCGACCGTCAACCTACAATGAGCAGTTCTTC. Translated: CASSQLDRPSTYNEQFF. The chain is built from TRBV4-1 and TRBJ2-1; the D is unclear. From germline, CDR1 is MGHRA and CDR2 YSYEKL. Trimming took 2 bases from V and 2 from J, leaving 16 bases between them. There are 17 residues in the CDR3.

The gene calls are TRBV6-2 or TRBV6-3 and TRBJ2-7; 7 bases match TRBD1. CDR1 is MNHEY, CDR2 SVGEGT, per germline. V was clipped by 0 bases and J by 6 bases; unmatched bases: 8. The CDR3 runs 15 residues. The CDR3 reads CASSYSRDSEGEQYF. The CDR3 nucleotides read TGTGCCAGCAGTTACTCGAGGGACAGTGAGGGCGAGCAGTACTTC.

The rearrangement joins TRBV9 to TRBJ2-3, with TRBD2 as a possible D gene (7 bases). The germline gives CDR1 SGDLS, CDR2 YYNGEE. CDR3 length: 16 amino acids. The germline V and J ends were trimmed by 2 bases and 0 bases, with 13 bases remaining between them. As DNA, the CDR3 is TGTGCCAGCAGCGTCTTAGGGGGGGGGAGCACAGATACGCAGTATTTT. Amino acids: CASSVLGGGSTDTQYF.

The V gene is TRBV20-1, the J gene TRBJ1-1, with 7 bases identical to TRBD1. The CDR3 runs to 14 residues. Looked up from germline, CDR1 is DFQATT and CDR2 is SNEGSKA (reference sequence). J lost 5 bases, V lost 3 bases, and 9 bases had no gene match. In nucleotides, the CDR3 is TGCAGTGCTAGCTACAGGGGAGGGAAGACTGAAGCTTTCTTT. It codes for CSASYRGGKTEAFF.

The J gene is TRBJ1-3, the V gene TRBV20-1; TRBD1 is a possible D gene (5 bases). Germline values: CDR1 DFQATT, CDR2 SNEGSKA (reference sequence). V dropped 2 bases and J dropped 8 bases, with 7 bases sitting between them. This CDR3 contains 11 residues. The CDR3 sequence is CSARSGDTIYF. The DNA for the CDR3 is TGCAGTGCTAGATCGGGGGACACCATATATTTT.